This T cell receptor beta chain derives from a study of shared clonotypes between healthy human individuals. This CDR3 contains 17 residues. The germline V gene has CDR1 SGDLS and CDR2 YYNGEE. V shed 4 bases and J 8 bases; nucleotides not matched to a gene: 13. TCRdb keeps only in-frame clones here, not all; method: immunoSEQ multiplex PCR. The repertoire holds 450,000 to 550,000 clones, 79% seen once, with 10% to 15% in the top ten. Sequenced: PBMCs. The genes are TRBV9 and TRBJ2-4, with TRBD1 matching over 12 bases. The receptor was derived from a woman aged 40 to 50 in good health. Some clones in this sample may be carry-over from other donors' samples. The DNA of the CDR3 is TGTGCCAGCAGCTCAAAAGCGGGACAGGGGGCGAAGGACATTCAGTACTTC. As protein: CASSSKAGQGAKDIQYF.